This T cell receptor beta chain was recovered during a study of metastatic and nonmetastatic thyroid tumors. Using MiXCR, TCRdb re-called clones from the PCR reads. The profile covers around 37,000 clones, with 24% appearing a single time and about 14% taken by the ten largest. Trimming took 3 bases from V and 12 from J; bases not matched to a gene: 14. Germline V gene lookup returns CDR1 MGHDK and CDR2 SYGVNS. This CDR3 region has 17 residues. This clone was seen ten or more times. Every patient was untreated before thyroid surgery. The clonotype originates from a female donor with papillary thyroid cancer or a benign thyroid nodule (not recorded which). Some clones in this sample may be carry-over from other donors' samples. Sequencing input: tumor tissue. The chain is built from TRBV25-1 and TRBJ2-1; 13 bases align to TRBD2. The CDR3 spells CASSDTTSGGADGVQFF. The CDR3 DNA is TGTGCCAGCAGTGATACTACTAGCGGGGGGGCCGATGGAGTGCAGTTCTTC.